The T cell receptor beta chain under discussion was sequenced for a study of CXCR3-negative and CXCR3-positive naive CD8 T cells. Study-level findings and limits: A higher hydrophobicity marked the TRB CDR3s of CXCR3-positive naive cells versus CXCR3-negative naive cells. Naive cells, whether CXCR3-negative or CXCR3-positive, had similar TRBV-TRBJ usage, while memory cells differed. No difference in surface CD5 was seen between naive subsets, and TCR strength was inferred from TRB CDR3 properties. The majority of assays used fresh PBMCs, and CXCR3 expression partially decreased after cryopreservation.

Via 5' RACE with UMI labels, TRB cDNA libraries were prepared. For each CDR3 protein, TCRdb gives one entry from its re-call of the 5' RACE reads, without DNA. The sample table sets out fewer than 140,000 distinct CDR3 sequences. Identification of naive CD8+ T cells rested on CD45RO-CCR7+CD27+CD95- status. As for this clonotype: Antigen unknown.

This CDR3 is built from 16 residues. Germline-derived CDR1 and CDR2 are SEHNR and FQNEAQ (reference sequence). This clonotype was obtained from a human donor in good health. Some clones in this sample may be carry-over from other donors' samples. The genes are TRBV7-9 and TRBJ1-1; TCRdb proposes TRBD1, but this gene call is untestable without DNA. The specimen was naive CXCR3+ CD8+ T cells from blood. Subset defined: CD45RO-CCR7+CD27+CD95- naive CD8+ T cells expressing CXCR3 (TNR3+). Here the CDR3 reads CASSPSRGRMNTEAFF.